A selection of T cell receptor beta chains follows, all from one sample in a study of blood T cell repertoires in COVID-19. The repertoire was sequenced with immunoSEQ multiplex PCR; TCRdb's copy has only in-frame clones and lacks some. Of roughly 290,000 clones listed, more than 75% were seen once; the top ten hold around 8%. The specimen sequenced was peripheral blood. The receptor set was obtained from a woman aged 45-65 years who had recovered from COVID-19. Each CDR3 is given with its conserved first and last residue.

J: TRBJ1-4; length: 14; V: TRBV28; CDR3: CASSLQGLKEKLFF
J: TRBJ1-1; length: 13; V: TRBV2; CDR3: CASSDQGSTEAFF
J: TRBJ1-1; length: 14; V: TRBV6-5; CDR3: CASSRGQGGPEAFF
J: TRBJ2-7; length: 12; V: TRBV19; CDR3: CASSISRDEQYF
J: TRBJ2-2; length: 15; V: TRBV7-3; CDR3: CASSLSGRDGGELFF
J: TRBJ2-7; length: 15; V: TRBV2; CDR3: CASSVERGITYEQYF
J: TRBJ1-6; length: 16; V: TRBV18; CDR3: CASSLDQGAGNSPLHF
J: TRBJ2-2; length: 16; V: TRBV3-1/TRBV3-2; CDR3: CASSQGDRAGTGELFF
J: TRBJ2-7; length: 12; V: TRBV12-5; CDR3: CASGLRCYEQYF
J: TRBJ2-2; length: 13; V: TRBV7-2; CDR3: CASSPSYTGELFF
J: TRBJ1-2; length: 15; V: TRBV19; CDR3: CASSLPDRAISGYTF
J: TRBJ1-5; length: 14; V: TRBV6-5; CDR3: CASFRDRDIQPQHF
J: TRBJ2-3; length: 17; V: TRBV9; CDR3: CASSAGERRVVADTQYF
J: TRBJ2-2; length: 12; V: TRBV5-4; CDR3: CASSNITGELFF
J: TRBJ2-1; length: 17; V: TRBV29-1; CDR3: CSANGMTSGSIDNEQFF
J: TRBJ2-3; length: 15; V: TRBV6-5; CDR3: CASSLTSGLKDTQYF
J: TRBJ2-2; length: 16; V: TRBV9; CDR3: CASSVGFRENTGELFF
J: TRBJ2-5; length: 15; V: TRBV7-2; CDR3: CASSSVSTSRETQYF